The clone carrying this TCR beta chain was observed at least ten times. Germline values: CDR1 DFQATT, CDR2 SNEGSKA (reference sequence). Losses at the gene ends were 0 bases for V and 0 bases for J; bases not matched to a gene: 6. There are 18 residues in the CDR3. The iRepertoire nested amplicon-rescue multiplex PCR amplified TCR alpha and beta CDR3s from RNA. Via MiXCR, TCRdb re-called the multiplex PCR reads, giving one row per CDR3 protein. The sample carries about 140,000 distinct CDR3 sequences, approximately 40% recorded once. The sample comes from a study of glioma-infiltrating T cells. The TCR originated in a human donor with low-grade glioma or glioblastoma, undergoing nonglioma brain surgery, or in good health (not recorded which). The specimen sequenced was glioma tissue, nonneoplastic brain tissue, or PBMCs (not recorded which). V is TRBV20-1 and J is TRBJ2-3; 13 nucleotides match TRBD2. This chain's CDR3 is CSARDLRTSGGSTDTQYF. DNA for the CDR3: TGCAGTGCTAGAGATCTCCGGACTAGCGGGGGAAGCACAGATACGCAGTATTTT.